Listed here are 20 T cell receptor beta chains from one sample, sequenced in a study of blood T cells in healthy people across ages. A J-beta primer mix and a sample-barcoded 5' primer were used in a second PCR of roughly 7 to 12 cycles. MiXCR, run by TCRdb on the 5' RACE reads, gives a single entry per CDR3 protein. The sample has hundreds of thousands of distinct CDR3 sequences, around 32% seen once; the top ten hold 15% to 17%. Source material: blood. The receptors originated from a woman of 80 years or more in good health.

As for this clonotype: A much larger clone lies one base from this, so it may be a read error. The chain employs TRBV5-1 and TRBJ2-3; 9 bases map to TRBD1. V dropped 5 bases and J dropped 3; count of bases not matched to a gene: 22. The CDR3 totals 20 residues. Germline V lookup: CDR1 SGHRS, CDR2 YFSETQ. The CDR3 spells CASSERTGAMGDMITDTQYF. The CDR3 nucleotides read TGCGCCAGCAGTGAACGGACAGGGGCTATGGGGGACATGATAACAGATACGCAGTATTTT.

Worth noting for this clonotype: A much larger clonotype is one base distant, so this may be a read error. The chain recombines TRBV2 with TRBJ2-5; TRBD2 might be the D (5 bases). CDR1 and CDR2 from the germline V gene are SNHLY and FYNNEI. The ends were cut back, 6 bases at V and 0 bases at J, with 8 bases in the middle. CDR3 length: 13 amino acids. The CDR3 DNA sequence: TGTGCCAGCAGGGCCGGGAACCAAGAGACCCAGTACTTC. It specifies CASRAGNQETQYF.

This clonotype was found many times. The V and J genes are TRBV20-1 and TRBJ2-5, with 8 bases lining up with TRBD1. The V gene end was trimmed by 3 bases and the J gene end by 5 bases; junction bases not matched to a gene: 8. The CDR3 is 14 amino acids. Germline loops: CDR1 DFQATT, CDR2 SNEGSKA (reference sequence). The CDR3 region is CSASSSGQVETQYF. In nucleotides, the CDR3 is TGCAGTGCTAGTTCCTCGGGACAGGTCGAGACCCAGTACTTC.

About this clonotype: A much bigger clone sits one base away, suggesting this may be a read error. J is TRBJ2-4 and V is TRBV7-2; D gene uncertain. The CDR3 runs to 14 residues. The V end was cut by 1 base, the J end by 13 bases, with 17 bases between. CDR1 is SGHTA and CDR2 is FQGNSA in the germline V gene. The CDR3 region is CASSLDMGGYKQYF. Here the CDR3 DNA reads TGTGCCAGCAGCTTAGATATGGGCGGATACAAGCAGTACTTC.

This CDR3 is CASSLTGIGYEQYF. CDR3 in DNA: TGTGCCAGCAGCTTAACGGGAATCGGGTACGAGCAGTACTTC. This chain links TRBV7-2 with TRBJ2-7; TRBD2 is a possible D gene (5 bases). Germline V gives CDR1 SGHTA, CDR2 FQGNSA. The CDR3 is 14 amino acids. V dropped 2 bases and J dropped 4 bases, with 12 bases sitting between them.

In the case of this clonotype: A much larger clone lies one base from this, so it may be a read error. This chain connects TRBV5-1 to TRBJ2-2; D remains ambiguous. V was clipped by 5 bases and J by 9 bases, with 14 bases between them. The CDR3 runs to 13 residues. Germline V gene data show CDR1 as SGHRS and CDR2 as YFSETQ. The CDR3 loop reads CASRGLGGRELFF. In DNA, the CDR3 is TGCGCCAGCAGGGGCCTGGGCGGCAGGGAGCTGTTTTTT.

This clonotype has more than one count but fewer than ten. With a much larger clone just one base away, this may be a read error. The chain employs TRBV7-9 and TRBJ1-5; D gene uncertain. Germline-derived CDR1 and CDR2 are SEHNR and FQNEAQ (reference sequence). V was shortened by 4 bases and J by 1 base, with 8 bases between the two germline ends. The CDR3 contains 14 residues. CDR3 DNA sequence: TGTGCCAGCAGCTGTGGAGGAAGCAATCAGCCCCAGCATTTT. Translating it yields CASSCGGSNQPQHF.

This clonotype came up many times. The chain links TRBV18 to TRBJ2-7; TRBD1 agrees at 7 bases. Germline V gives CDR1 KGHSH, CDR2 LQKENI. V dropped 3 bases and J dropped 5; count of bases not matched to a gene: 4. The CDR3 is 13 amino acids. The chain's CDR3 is CASSPPTGHEQYF. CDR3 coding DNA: TGTGCCAGCTCACCGCCGACAGGGCACGAGCAGTACTTC. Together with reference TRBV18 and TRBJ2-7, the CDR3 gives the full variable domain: NAGVMQNPRHLVRRRGQEARLRCSPMKGHSHVYWYRQLPEEGLKFMVYLQKENIIDESGMPKERFSAEFPKEGPSILRIQQVVRGDSAAYFCASSPPTGHEQYFGPGTRLTVT.

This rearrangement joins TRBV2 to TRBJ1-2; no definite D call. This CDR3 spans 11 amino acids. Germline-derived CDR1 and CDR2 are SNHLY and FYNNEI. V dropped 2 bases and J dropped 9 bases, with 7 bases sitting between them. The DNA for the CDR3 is TGTGCCAGCAGTGAAACGATGAGCTACACCTTC. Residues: CASSETMSYTF.

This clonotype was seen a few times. In DNA, the CDR3 is TGTGCCAGCAGCTTAGAGGGGACCACAACAAGGGAGCAGTTCTTC. This gives the protein CASSLEGTTTREQFF. V and J are TRBV7-2 and TRBJ2-1, with D perhaps assigned TRBD1 or TRBD2 (5 bases each). CDR1 is SGHTA, CDR2 FQGNSA, per germline. There are 15 residues in the CDR3. With 1 base removed from V and 10 bases from J, the gap between germline ends came to 17 bases.

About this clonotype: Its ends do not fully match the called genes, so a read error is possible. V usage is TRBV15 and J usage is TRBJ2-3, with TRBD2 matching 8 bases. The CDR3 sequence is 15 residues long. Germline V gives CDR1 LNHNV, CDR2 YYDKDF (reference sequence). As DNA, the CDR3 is TGTACCACCAGCAGAGTTGGCGGGGGGACAGATACGCAGTATTTT. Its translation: CTTSRVGGGTDTQYF.

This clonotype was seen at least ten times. In DNA, the CDR3 is TGTGCCATCAGGAGGGAGGGGCCCACAGATACGCAGTATTTT. It translates to CAIRREGPTDTQYF. The V and J genes are TRBV10-3 and TRBJ2-3; 7 bases align to TRBD2. Germline V CDR1 and CDR2: ENHRY, SYGVKD. This CDR3 has 14 amino acids. V trimming: 6 bases; J trimming: 2 bases; junction bases outside the gene matches: 5.

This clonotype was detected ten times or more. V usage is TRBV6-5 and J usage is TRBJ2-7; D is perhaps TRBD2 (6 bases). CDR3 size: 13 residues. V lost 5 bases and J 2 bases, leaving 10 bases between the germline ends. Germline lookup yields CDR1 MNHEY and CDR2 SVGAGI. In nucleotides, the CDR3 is TGTGCCAGCAGTCGGGACTTAGCCTACGAGCAGTACTTC. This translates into CASSRDLAYEQYF.

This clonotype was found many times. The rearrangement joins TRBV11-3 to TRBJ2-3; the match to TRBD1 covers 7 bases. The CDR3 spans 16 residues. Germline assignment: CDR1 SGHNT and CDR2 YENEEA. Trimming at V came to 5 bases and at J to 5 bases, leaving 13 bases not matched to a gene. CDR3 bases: TGTGCCAGCAGCCCCCCCGGACAGGCCGGCGGAGATACGCAGTATTTT. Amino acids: CASSPPGQAGGDTQYF.

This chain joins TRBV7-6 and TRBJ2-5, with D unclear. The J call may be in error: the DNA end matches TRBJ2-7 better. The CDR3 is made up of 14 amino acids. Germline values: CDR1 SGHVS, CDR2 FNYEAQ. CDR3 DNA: TGTGCCAGCAGCTTAGTCGACGACACCTACGAGCAGTACTTC. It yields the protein CASSLVDDTYEQYF.

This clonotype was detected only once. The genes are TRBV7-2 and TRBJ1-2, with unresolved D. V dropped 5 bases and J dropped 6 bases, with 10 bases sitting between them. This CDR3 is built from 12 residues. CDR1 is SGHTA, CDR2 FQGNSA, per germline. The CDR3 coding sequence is TGTGCCAGCAGCCCAGGATGGGATGGCTACACCTTC. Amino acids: CASSPGWDGYTF.

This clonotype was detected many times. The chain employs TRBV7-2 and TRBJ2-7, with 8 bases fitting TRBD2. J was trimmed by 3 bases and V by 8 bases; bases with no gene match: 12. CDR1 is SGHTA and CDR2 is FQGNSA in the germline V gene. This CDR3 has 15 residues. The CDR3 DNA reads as TGTGCCAGCGTGATCGGGGCGGGGGGACTCTACGAGCAGTACTTC. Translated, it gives CASVIGAGGLYEQYF.

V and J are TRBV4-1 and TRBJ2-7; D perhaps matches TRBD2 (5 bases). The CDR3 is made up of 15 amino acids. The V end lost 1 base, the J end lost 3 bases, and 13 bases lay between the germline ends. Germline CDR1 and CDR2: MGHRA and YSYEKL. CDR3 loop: CASSQASGNLYEQYF. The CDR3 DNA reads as TGCGCCAGCAGCCAAGCGTCGGGGAACCTCTACGAGCAGTACTTC.

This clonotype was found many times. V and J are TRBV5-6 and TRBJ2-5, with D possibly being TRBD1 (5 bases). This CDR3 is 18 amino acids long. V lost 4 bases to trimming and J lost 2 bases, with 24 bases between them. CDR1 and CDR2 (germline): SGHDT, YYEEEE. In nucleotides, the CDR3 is TGTGCCAGCAGCCCGGAGATTCGTCGACAGAGTACTCAAGAGACCCAGTACTTC. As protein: CASSPEIRRQSTQETQYF.

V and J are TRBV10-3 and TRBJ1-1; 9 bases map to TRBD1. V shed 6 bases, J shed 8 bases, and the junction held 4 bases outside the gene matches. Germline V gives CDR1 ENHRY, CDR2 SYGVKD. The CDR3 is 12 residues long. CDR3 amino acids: CAISTTGGEAFF. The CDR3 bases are TGTGCCATCAGCACTACAGGGGGCGAAGCTTTCTTT.